This T cell receptor beta chain emerged from a study of T cells in localized non-small cell lung cancer. Losses at the gene ends were 0 bases for V and 4 bases for J; bases not matched to a gene: 10. The CDR3 has 17 amino acids. Germline CDR1 is LNHDA and CDR2 is SQIVND (reference sequence). Data came from immunoSEQ multiplex PCR; TCRdb stores just in-frame clones and leaves some out. In the table there are fewer than 12,000 clones, around 47% of which are singletons. The source is a woman between 35 and 75 years old with stage II squamous cell lung carcinoma. The rearrangement uses TRBV19 and TRBJ1-2; 8 bases are a match to TRBD1. The sample in question was lymph node tissue, obtained before any cancer treatment. CDR3 residues: CASSIDLGQGVRYGYTF. The CDR3 DNA reads TGTGCCAGTAGTATAGATCTCGGACAGGGAGTTCGCTATGGCTACACCTTC.